The rows below give T cell receptor beta chains drawn from one sample of a study of blood T cell repertoires in COVID-19. The method was immunoSEQ multiplex PCR; TCRdb's version includes in-frame clones alone and lacks a portion of them. The data hold about 70,000 clones, with more than 75% observed a single time. Material: peripheral blood. The receptors were gathered from a human donor in a cohort sampled during active COVID-19. Each CDR3 is given with its conserved first and last residue. The D gene is left open where the match is weak. A clone size is listed for some rows: how often the clone was seen (once, few, many), or a class if it is expanded.

d_gene: -; abundance: -; v_gene: TRBV7-2; j_gene: TRBJ2-7; CDR3nt: TGTGCCAGCAGCCTGGGCGGGACAGTCTACGAGCAGTACTTC; CDR3aa: CASSLGGTVYEQYF
d_gene: -; abundance: -; v_gene: TRBV7-8; j_gene: TRBJ2-7; CDR3nt: TGTGCCAGCAGCTTAGCGGGGCTCCTCGGGTACGAGCAGTACTTC; CDR3aa: CASSLAGLLGYEQYF
d_gene: -; abundance: once; v_gene: TRBV6-5; j_gene: TRBJ1-2; CDR3nt: TGTGCCAGCTCCATCGGGGGTGCCTATGGCTACACCTTC; CDR3aa: CASSIGGAYGYTF
d_gene: TRBD2; abundance: once; v_gene: TRBV30; j_gene: TRBJ2-3; CDR3nt: TGTGCCTGGAGTGTCACTAGCGGGATCACAGATACGCAGTATTTT; CDR3aa: CAWSVTSGITDTQYF
d_gene: TRBD2; abundance: -; v_gene: TRBV11-2; j_gene: TRBJ2-7; CDR3nt: TGTGCCAGCAGCTTAAATCCGTCGGGGGGGTACGAGCAGTACTTC; CDR3aa: CASSLNPSGGYEQYF
d_gene: -; abundance: -; v_gene: TRBV30; j_gene: TRBJ1-1; CDR3nt: TGTGCCTGGGGAGACGGGACACAAGCTTTCTTT; CDR3aa: CAWGDGTQAFF
d_gene: -; abundance: -; v_gene: TRBV29-1; j_gene: TRBJ2-1; CDR3nt: TGCAGCGTCGAATCGCGGGCCTACAATGAGCAGTTCTTC; CDR3aa: CSVESRAYNEQFF
d_gene: -; abundance: -; v_gene: TRBV29-1; j_gene: TRBJ2-3; CDR3nt: TGCAGCGCCGGAGTTCCAGATACGCAGTATTTT; CDR3aa: CSAGVPDTQYF
d_gene: -; abundance: -; v_gene: TRBV7-2; j_gene: TRBJ1-5; CDR3nt: TGTGCCAGCAGCTTAGCGGCCGGGTCCCGGAATCAGCCCCAGCATTTT; CDR3aa: CASSLAAGSRNQPQHF
d_gene: TRBD1; abundance: -; v_gene: TRBV28; j_gene: TRBJ1-2; CDR3nt: TGTGCCAGCAGTTTAGAGACAGGGAACTATGGCTACACCTTC; CDR3aa: CASSLETGNYGYTF
d_gene: -; abundance: -; v_gene: TRBV11-3; j_gene: TRBJ1-3; CDR3nt: TGTGCCAGCAGCTTAGGTTCGGGTGCGGCTGGAAACACCATATATTTT; CDR3aa: CASSLGSGAAGNTIYF
d_gene: -; abundance: -; v_gene: TRBV30; j_gene: TRBJ2-3; CDR3nt: TGTGCCTGGAGTGTGGTGGAGGCAGATACGCAGTATTTT; CDR3aa: CAWSVVEADTQYF
d_gene: TRBD1; abundance: -; v_gene: TRBV29-1; j_gene: TRBJ2-5; CDR3nt: TGCAGCGTTGACCCCGACAGGGGAGGAGAGACCCAGTACTTC; CDR3aa: CSVDPDRGGETQYF
d_gene: -; abundance: few; v_gene: TRBV19; j_gene: TRBJ1-5; CDR3nt: TGTGCCAGTAGCCTAACAGGGATCAATCAGCCCCAGCATTTT; CDR3aa: CASSLTGINQPQHF
d_gene: -; abundance: -; v_gene: TRBV30; j_gene: TRBJ1-5; CDR3nt: TGTGCCTGGAGTGCTTTAGCCGGCAATCAGCCCCAGCATTTT; CDR3aa: CAWSALAGNQPQHF
d_gene: TRBD2; abundance: few; v_gene: TRBV4-1; j_gene: TRBJ2-7; CDR3nt: TGCGCCAGCAGCCCGTCCCGGGGAGGGCAAACCTACGAGCAGTACTTC; CDR3aa: CASSPSRGGQTYEQYF
d_gene: -; abundance: -; v_gene: TRBV7-2; j_gene: TRBJ1-3; CDR3nt: TGTGCCAGCAGCTTAATCCGGGACACCATATATTTT; CDR3aa: CASSLIRDTIYF
d_gene: -; abundance: -; v_gene: TRBV7-2; j_gene: TRBJ2-5; CDR3nt: TGTGCCAGCAGCTTGCCCGGGACCCAGTACTTC; CDR3aa: CASSLPGTQYF
d_gene: -; abundance: once; v_gene: TRBV13; j_gene: TRBJ2-2; CDR3nt: TGTGCCAGCAGCCGCTGGCGGGGAGTGGGGACCGGGGAGCTGTTTTTT; CDR3aa: CASSRWRGVGTGELFF
d_gene: TRBD2; abundance: -; v_gene: TRBV15; j_gene: TRBJ2-7; CDR3nt: TGTGCCACCAGCGGCTGGACTAGCAACTACGAGCAGTACTTC; CDR3aa: CATSGWTSNYEQYF
d_gene: TRBD2; abundance: few; v_gene: TRBV11-2; j_gene: TRBJ2-7; CDR3nt: TGTGCCAGCAGCTTAGTAACTAGCGGCGAGCAGTACTTC; CDR3aa: CASSLVTSGEQYF
d_gene: -; abundance: once; v_gene: TRBV24-1; j_gene: TRBJ1-6; CDR3nt: TGTGCCACCAGCGAGGGCAGCTCCTATAATTCACCCCTCCACTTT; CDR3aa: CATSEGSSYNSPLHF
d_gene: -; abundance: -; v_gene: TRBV14; j_gene: TRBJ2-1; CDR3nt: TGTGCCAGCAGCCAGGACGAGTTTTGGCGAGCGGATTACTCCTACAATGAGCAGTTCTTC; CDR3aa: CASSQDEFWRADYSYNEQFF
d_gene: -; abundance: -; v_gene: TRBV7-9; j_gene: TRBJ2-1; CDR3nt: TGTGCCAGCAGCTTAGCGTTGAGTCTCTACAATGAGCAGTTCTTC; CDR3aa: CASSLALSLYNEQFF
d_gene: TRBD1; abundance: -; v_gene: TRBV6-5; j_gene: TRBJ1-1; CDR3nt: TGTGCCAGCAGTTATGAACAGGGGGCGGGAACTGAAGCTTTCTTT; CDR3aa: CASSYEQGAGTEAFF
d_gene: -; abundance: few; v_gene: TRBV3-1/TRBV3-2; j_gene: TRBJ1-3; CDR3nt: TGTGCCAGCAGCCCTGGTTCAGGCGGAAACACCATATATTTT; CDR3aa: CASSPGSGGNTIYF
d_gene: TRBD2; abundance: -; v_gene: TRBV14; j_gene: TRBJ2-7; CDR3nt: TGTGCCAGCAGCCAAGAAGACCCACCGGGACTAGCGGACCTCCGAAACCCCTACGAGCAGTACTTC; CDR3aa: CASSQEDPPGLADLRNPYEQYF
d_gene: TRBD2; abundance: once; v_gene: TRBV30; j_gene: TRBJ2-7; CDR3nt: TGTGCCTGGAGTCCGGGGACTAGCGGGAGTTACGAGCAGTACTTC; CDR3aa: CAWSPGTSGSYEQYF
d_gene: -; abundance: -; v_gene: TRBV2; j_gene: TRBJ2-1; CDR3nt: TGTGCCAGCTTCGGACTAGGGGGCAATGAGCAGTTCTTC; CDR3aa: CASFGLGGNEQFF
d_gene: TRBD1; abundance: -; v_gene: TRBV6-5; j_gene: TRBJ1-2; CDR3nt: TGTGCCAGCAGTTACTCGGGACAGCCTAACTATGGCTACACCTTC; CDR3aa: CASSYSGQPNYGYTF
d_gene: TRBD2; abundance: -; v_gene: TRBV5-1; j_gene: TRBJ2-5; CDR3nt: TGCGCCAGCAGCTTGGCGTCCGGGACTAGCGGCCAAGAGACCCAGTACTTC; CDR3aa: CASSLASGTSGQETQYF
d_gene: -; abundance: -; v_gene: TRBV12-3/TRBV12-4; j_gene: TRBJ2-1; CDR3nt: TGTGCCAGCACCGTGAGCCGAAACAATGAGCAGTTCTTC; CDR3aa: CASTVSRNNEQFF
d_gene: -; abundance: -; v_gene: TRBV5-5; j_gene: TRBJ2-7; CDR3nt: TGTGCCAGCAGCTTGGGTCGGGGGAAACGGGAGTCGGAAGAGCAGTACTTC; CDR3aa: CASSLGRGKRESEEQYF
d_gene: -; abundance: -; v_gene: TRBV5-1; j_gene: TRBJ1-4; CDR3nt: TGCGCGAGCAGCCCCCAGGGGACAAATGAAAAACTGTTTTTT; CDR3aa: CASSPQGTNEKLFF
d_gene: TRBD1; abundance: -; v_gene: TRBV30; j_gene: TRBJ2-3; CDR3nt: TGTGCCTGGAGTGTACACGGGACAGGGGGGGCAGATACGCAGTATTTT; CDR3aa: CAWSVHGTGGADTQYF
d_gene: TRBD2; abundance: -; v_gene: TRBV19; j_gene: TRBJ2-2; CDR3nt: TGTGCCAGTAGTCAGCCTAGCGGGAGTTCAACCGGGGAGCTGTTTTTT; CDR3aa: CASSQPSGSSTGELFF
d_gene: TRBD2; abundance: -; v_gene: TRBV7-2; j_gene: TRBJ2-1; CDR3nt: TGTGCCAGCAGCCCCACTGGCATAGCGGGAGGATACAGTGAGCAGTTCTTC; CDR3aa: CASSPTGIAGGYSEQFF
d_gene: -; abundance: -; v_gene: TRBV28; j_gene: TRBJ1-1; CDR3nt: TGTGCCAGCAGTTTCACAGGTGGAGAAGCTTTCTTT; CDR3aa: CASSFTGGEAFF
d_gene: TRBD1; abundance: -; v_gene: TRBV7-2; j_gene: TRBJ1-1; CDR3nt: TGTGCCAGCAGCCTAGGGGCAGGGGGCACTGAAGCTTTCTTT; CDR3aa: CASSLGAGGTEAFF
d_gene: -; abundance: -; v_gene: TRBV3-1/TRBV3-2; j_gene: TRBJ1-2; CDR3nt: TGTGCCAGCAGACAGGGAGGGGATGGCTACACCTTC; CDR3aa: CASRQGGDGYTF
d_gene: TRBD2; abundance: -; v_gene: TRBV10-3; j_gene: TRBJ2-7; CDR3nt: TGTGCCATCAGTGTGACTAGCGGGACCTCTAACGAGCAGTACTTC; CDR3aa: CAISVTSGTSNEQYF
d_gene: TRBD2; abundance: -; v_gene: TRBV15; j_gene: TRBJ2-1; CDR3nt: TGTGCCACCAGCAGAGGAGGGCTAGCGGGAGGTTTGTTGAATGAGCAGTTCTTC; CDR3aa: CATSRGGLAGGLLNEQFF
d_gene: -; abundance: -; v_gene: TRBV7-2; j_gene: TRBJ2-1; CDR3nt: TGTGCCAGCAGCTTACCCTCCTTGAATGAGCAGTTCTTC; CDR3aa: CASSLPSLNEQFF
d_gene: -; abundance: -; v_gene: TRBV5-1; j_gene: TRBJ1-1; CDR3nt: TGCGCCAGCAGCTTCTATATACAGGTCCCGAACACTGAAGCTTTCTTT; CDR3aa: CASSFYIQVPNTEAFF
d_gene: -; abundance: -; v_gene: TRBV7-2; j_gene: TRBJ2-7; CDR3nt: TGTGCCAGCAGCTTATTTCTGGGAGAGAGTTACGAGCAGTACTTC; CDR3aa: CASSLFLGESYEQYF
d_gene: -; abundance: -; v_gene: TRBV11-2; j_gene: TRBJ1-1; CDR3nt: TGTGCCAGCAGCTTAAAAGTGCGTGACACTGAAGCTTTCTTT; CDR3aa: CASSLKVRDTEAFF
d_gene: TRBD2; abundance: -; v_gene: TRBV3-1/TRBV3-2; j_gene: TRBJ2-7; CDR3nt: TGTGCCAGCAGCCAAGAGCGGGGGTACGAGCAGTACTTC; CDR3aa: CASSQERGYEQYF
d_gene: TRBD1; abundance: -; v_gene: TRBV18; j_gene: TRBJ2-3; CDR3nt: TGTGCCAGCTCACCCCAGGGGGCGCTTGGGACAGATACGCAGTATTTT; CDR3aa: CASSPQGALGTDTQYF
d_gene: -; abundance: -; v_gene: TRBV5-1; j_gene: TRBJ2-5; CDR3nt: TGCGCCAGCAGGGAAGCAGGGGTGGAGACCCAGTACTTC; CDR3aa: CASREAGVETQYF
d_gene: TRBD1; abundance: -; v_gene: TRBV24-1; j_gene: TRBJ2-6; CDR3nt: TGTGCCACCTCGGGGCCCGAGACAGGGGTGAAGGGGGCCAACGTCCTGACTTTC; CDR3aa: CATSGPETGVKGANVLTF
d_gene: TRBD2; abundance: -; v_gene: TRBV27; j_gene: TRBJ2-1; CDR3nt: TGTGCCAGCAGTTTAGTAGCGGGGGCTTGGAATGAGCAGTTCTTC; CDR3aa: CASSLVAGAWNEQFF
d_gene: -; abundance: few; v_gene: TRBV4-1; j_gene: TRBJ2-1; CDR3nt: TGCGCCAGCAGCCAAGATTTGCGAACGCACAATGAGCAGTTCTTC; CDR3aa: CASSQDLRTHNEQFF
d_gene: -; abundance: -; v_gene: TRBV12-3/TRBV12-4; j_gene: TRBJ1-2; CDR3nt: TGTGCCAGCAGCCTGACAGACTATGGCTACACCTTC; CDR3aa: CASSLTDYGYTF
d_gene: TRBD1; abundance: -; v_gene: TRBV7-6; j_gene: TRBJ2-7; CDR3nt: TGTGCCAGCAGCTTAGTCGGCCGAGGGGACAGGGGTGCCTACGAGCAGTACTTC; CDR3aa: CASSLVGRGDRGAYEQYF
d_gene: -; abundance: -; v_gene: TRBV12-2; j_gene: TRBJ2-7; CDR3nt: TGTGCTCCCATCCCTAAGGGGCAGGGGCATACTATTTACGAGCAGTACTTC; CDR3aa: CAPIPKGQGHTIYEQYF